This T cell receptor (beta chain) was obtained from a study of blood T cell repertoires in COVID-19. Study information: In each case, the material was cDNA or gDNA derived from T cells, B-cell-depleted T cells, or PBMCs.

Per the original data handling: Reference gene primers were amplified, and this amplification served to estimate nucleated cell counts. Profiling relied on immunoSEQ multiplex PCR, and the TCRdb table lists in-frame clones only, not all of them. Clone size and V and J calls were adopted from that table, with D and trimming inferred from the DNA. The sample shows around 460,000 clones, about 90% of them seen only once. The germline V gene has CDR1 SNHLY and CDR2 FYNNEI. The CDR3 has 11 amino acids. J lost 3 bases, V lost 7 bases, and 0 bases had no gene match. During active infection, Seattle patients enrolled and were then monitored through disease.

The sequence derives from a man in his late teens or twenties with COVID-19, enrolled during active disease. Sequenced sample: peripheral blood. The chain uses TRBV2 and TRBJ2-7, with 7 bases matching TRBD1. As DNA, the CDR3 is TGTGCCAGCACAGGGGGCTACGAGCAGTACTTC. Encoded protein: CASTGGYEQYF.